The TCR beta chain described here comes from a study of T cell changes during pregnancy in multiple sclerosis. The ends were cut back, 4 bases at V and 5 bases at J, with 9 bases in the middle. Germline CDR1 reads SGHNT; CDR2 reads YYREEE (reference sequence). This CDR3 contains 13 residues. The method was immunoSEQ multiplex PCR; TCRdb's version includes in-frame clones alone and lacks a portion of them. The data contain around 96,000 clones, almost 95% of them singletons. The sequence derives from a female donor with multiple sclerosis, enrolled in a pregnancy study. The input for sequencing was peripheral blood, taken in the third trimester of pregnancy. This chain uses TRBV5-4 with TRBJ2-2; D possibly corresponds to TRBD2 (6 bases). The CDR3 nucleotides read TGTGCCAGCAGCCCGAGCGGGACCGGGGAGCTGTTTTTT. Translated, it gives CASSPSGTGELFF.